This TCR beta chain stems from a study of blood T cells in healthy people across ages. The donors, all healthy, were Caucasians living in Russia, aged about 6 to 100. Broader study findings: Shifts in expanded clonotypes may have been confounded by donor CMV status, which was unknown. Long-lived donors had more naive CD4+ cells and higher diversity than aged donors.

The CDR3 totals 17 residues. Deletions cut 5 bases from V and 0 bases from J, with 17 bases between. Germline V gene data show CDR1 as SGHTA and CDR2 as FQGNSA. The authors ran a second PCR of roughly 6 to 12 cycles using a sample-barcoded 5' primer and a J-beta primer mix. One entry per CDR3 protein results from TCRdb running MiXCR on the 5' RACE reads. The table has approximately 800,000 distinct CDR3 sequences, 35% to 40% seen once. Comments on this clonotype: Its matching antigen is unknown.

The rearrangement uses TRBV7-2 and TRBJ2-1, with D perhaps TRBD1 or TRBD2 (5 bases each). The sequence came from a man between 18 and 29 years old in good health. Sequenced material: blood. The CDR3 here is CASSQGPTSGSYNEQFF. The CDR3, as DNA: TGTGCCAGCAGCCAGGGCCCTACTAGTGGCTCCTACAATGAGCAGTTCTTC.